This T cell receptor beta chain was profiled in a study of vaccination and CD4 T cells after COVID-19. This CDR3 spans 12 amino acids. CDR1 GTSNPN and CDR2 SVGIG come from the germline V gene (reference sequence). Trimming cost V 2 bases and J 11 bases, with 10 bases left between them. This clonotype has more than one count but fewer than ten. Its antigen remains unidentified. Treatment described: roughly ten-day PBMC culture with coronavirus spike peptide pools or control peptides (ViraFEST assay). Once obtained from cultured CD4+ T cells, the DNA was sequenced using the Oncomine TCR Beta short-read assay. From the PCR reads, TCRdb called clonotypes with MiXCR, one entry per CDR3 protein. The table lists about 13,000 distinct CDR3 sequences, roughly a quarter of them singletons.

The source material was CD4+ T cells from blood, cultured in vitro, sampled before SARS-CoV-2 vaccination. The receptor's source is a human donor who received a COVID-19 vaccine. The rearrangement uses TRBV30 and TRBJ1-6; no definite D call. CDR3 protein: CAWSPSEAPLHF. CDR3 nucleotide sequence: TGTGCCTGGAGTCCCTCTGAAGCACCCCTCCACTTT.